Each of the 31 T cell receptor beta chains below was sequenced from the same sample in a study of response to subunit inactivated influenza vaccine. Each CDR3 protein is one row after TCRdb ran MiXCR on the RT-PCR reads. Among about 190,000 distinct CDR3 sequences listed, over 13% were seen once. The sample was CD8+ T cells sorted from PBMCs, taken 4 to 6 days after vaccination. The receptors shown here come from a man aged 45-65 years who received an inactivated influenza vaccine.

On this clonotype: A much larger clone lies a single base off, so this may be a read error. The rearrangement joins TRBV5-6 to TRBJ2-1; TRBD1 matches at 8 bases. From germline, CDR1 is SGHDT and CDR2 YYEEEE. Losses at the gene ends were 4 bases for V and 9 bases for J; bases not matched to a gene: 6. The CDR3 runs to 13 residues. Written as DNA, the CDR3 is TGTGCCAGCAGCACGTGGACAGGGCGTGAGCAGTTCTTC. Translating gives CASSTWTGREQFF.

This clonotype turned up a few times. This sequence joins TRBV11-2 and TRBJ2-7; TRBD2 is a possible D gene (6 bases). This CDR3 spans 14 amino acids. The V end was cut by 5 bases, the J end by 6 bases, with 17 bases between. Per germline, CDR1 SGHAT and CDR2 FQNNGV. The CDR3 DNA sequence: TGTGCCAGCAGCAACCTGGACTGGAGGGGCGAGCAGTACTTC. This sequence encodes CASSNLDWRGEQYF.

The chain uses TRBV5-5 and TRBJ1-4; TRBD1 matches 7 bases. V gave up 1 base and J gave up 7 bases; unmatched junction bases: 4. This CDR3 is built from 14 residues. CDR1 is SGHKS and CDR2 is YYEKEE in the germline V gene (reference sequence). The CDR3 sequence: CASSLRGGVEKLFF. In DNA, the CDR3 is TGTGCCAGCAGCTTGAGAGGGGGCGTTGAAAAACTGTTTTTT. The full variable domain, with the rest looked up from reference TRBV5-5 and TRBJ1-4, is DAGVTQSPTHLIKTRGQQVTLRCSPISGHKSVSWYQQVLGQGPQFIFQYYEKEERGRGNFPDRFSARQFPNYSSELNVNALLLGDSALYLCASSLRGGVEKLFFGSGTQLSVL.

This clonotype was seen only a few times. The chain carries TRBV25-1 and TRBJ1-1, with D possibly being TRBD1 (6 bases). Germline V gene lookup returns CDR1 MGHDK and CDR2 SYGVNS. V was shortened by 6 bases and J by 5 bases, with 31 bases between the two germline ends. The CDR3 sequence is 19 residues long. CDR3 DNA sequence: TGTGCCAGCAGCGACTACGATGGGGGGGGCTATTTCGGAGGGACTGAAGCTTTCTTT. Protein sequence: CASSDYDGGGYFGGTEAFF.

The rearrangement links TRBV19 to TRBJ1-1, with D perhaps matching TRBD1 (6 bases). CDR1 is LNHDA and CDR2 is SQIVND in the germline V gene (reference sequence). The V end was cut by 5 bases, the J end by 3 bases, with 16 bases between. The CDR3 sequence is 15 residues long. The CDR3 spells CASSLDSPGYTEAFF. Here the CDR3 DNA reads TGTGCCAGTAGTTTGGACAGCCCGGGGTACACTGAAGCTTTCTTT.

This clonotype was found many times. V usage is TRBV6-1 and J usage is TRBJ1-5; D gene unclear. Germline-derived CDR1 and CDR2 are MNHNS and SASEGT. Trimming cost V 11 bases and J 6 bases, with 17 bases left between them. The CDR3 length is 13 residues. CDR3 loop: CACRSGVGQPQHF. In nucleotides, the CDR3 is TGTGCCTGTCGGTCTGGCGTTGGTCAGCCCCAGCATTTT.

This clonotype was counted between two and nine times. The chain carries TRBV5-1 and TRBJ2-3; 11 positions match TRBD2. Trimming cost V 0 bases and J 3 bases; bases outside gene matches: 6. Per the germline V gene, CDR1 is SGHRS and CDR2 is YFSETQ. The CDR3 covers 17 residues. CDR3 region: CASSLAVRTSGTDTQYF. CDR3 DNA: TGCGCCAGCAGCTTGGCCGTAAGGACTAGCGGGACAGATACGCAGTATTTT.

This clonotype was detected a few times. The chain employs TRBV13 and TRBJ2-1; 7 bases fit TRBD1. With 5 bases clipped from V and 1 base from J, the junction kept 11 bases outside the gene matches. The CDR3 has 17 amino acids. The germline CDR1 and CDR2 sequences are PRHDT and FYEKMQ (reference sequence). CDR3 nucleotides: TGTGCCAGCAGCGGGGACCGGGACAGCGTTTCCTACAATGAGCAGTTCTTC. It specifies CASSGDRDSVSYNEQFF. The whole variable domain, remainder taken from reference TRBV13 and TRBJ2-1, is AAGVIQSPRHLIKEKRETATLKCYPIPRHDTVYWYQQGPGQDPQFLISFYEKMQSDKGSIPDRFSAQQFSDYHSELNMSSLELGDSALYFCASSGDRDSVSYNEQFFGPGTRLTVL.

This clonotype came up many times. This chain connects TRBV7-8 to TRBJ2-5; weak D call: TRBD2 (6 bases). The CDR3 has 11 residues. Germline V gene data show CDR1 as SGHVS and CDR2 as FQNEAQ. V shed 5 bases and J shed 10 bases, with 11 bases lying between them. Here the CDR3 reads CASSLPGVQYF. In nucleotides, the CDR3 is TGTGCCAGCAGCCTACCGGGAGTCCAGTACTTC.

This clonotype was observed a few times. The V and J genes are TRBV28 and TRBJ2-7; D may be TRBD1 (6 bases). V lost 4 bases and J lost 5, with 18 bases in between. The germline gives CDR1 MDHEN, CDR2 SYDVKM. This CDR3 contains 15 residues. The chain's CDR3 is CASSYPRGEEDEQYF. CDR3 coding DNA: TGTGCCAGCAGTTATCCCAGGGGAGAAGAAGACGAGCAGTACTTC.

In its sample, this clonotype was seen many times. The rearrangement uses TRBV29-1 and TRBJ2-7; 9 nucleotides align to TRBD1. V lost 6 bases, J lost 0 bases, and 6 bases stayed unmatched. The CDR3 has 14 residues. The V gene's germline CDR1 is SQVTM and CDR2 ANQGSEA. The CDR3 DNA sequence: TGCAGCGTCGGCGGGACAGGGAGCTCCTACGAGCAGTACTTC. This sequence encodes CSVGGTGSSYEQYF.

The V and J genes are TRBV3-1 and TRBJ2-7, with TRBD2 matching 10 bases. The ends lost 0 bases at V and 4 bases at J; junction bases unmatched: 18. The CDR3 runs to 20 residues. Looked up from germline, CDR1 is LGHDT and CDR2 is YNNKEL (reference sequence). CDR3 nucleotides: TGTGCCAGCAGCCAAGATTTCCCCGCCCTAACTAGCGGGAAACGATACGAGCAGTACTTC. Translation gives CASSQDFPALTSGKRYEQYF.

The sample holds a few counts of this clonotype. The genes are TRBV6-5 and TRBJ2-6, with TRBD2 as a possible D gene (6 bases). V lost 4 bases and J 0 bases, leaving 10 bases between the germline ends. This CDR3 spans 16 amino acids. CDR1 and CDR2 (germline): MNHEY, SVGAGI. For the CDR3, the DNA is TGTGCCAGCAGTTCGCCGGGGGTCTCTGGGGCCAACGTCCTGACTTTC. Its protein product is CASSSPGVSGANVLTF.

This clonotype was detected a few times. Here the CDR3 DNA reads TGTGCCAGCCCTAAAAGGGGCTGGGCTAATGGCTACACCTTC. As protein: CASPKRGWANGYTF. The chain couples TRBV2 to TRBJ1-2, with a possible D match to TRBD1 (5 bases). Trimming pared 8 bases from V and 6 bases from J, leaving 19 bases between. This CDR3 spans 14 amino acids. From germline, CDR1 is SNHLY and CDR2 FYNNEI.

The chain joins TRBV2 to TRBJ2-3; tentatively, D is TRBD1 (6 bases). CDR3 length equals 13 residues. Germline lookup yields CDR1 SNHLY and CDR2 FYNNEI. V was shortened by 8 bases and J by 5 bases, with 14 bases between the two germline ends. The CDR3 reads CASLVGGQDTQYF. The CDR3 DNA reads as TGTGCCAGCCTCGTTGGGGGCCAAGATACGCAGTATTTT.

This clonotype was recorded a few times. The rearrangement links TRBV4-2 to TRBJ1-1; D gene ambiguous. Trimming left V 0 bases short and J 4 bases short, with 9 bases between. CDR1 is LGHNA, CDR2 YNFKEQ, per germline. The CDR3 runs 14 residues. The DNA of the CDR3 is TGTGCCAGCAGCCAAGAGGTCAGTCTCACTGAAGCTTTCTTT. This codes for CASSQEVSLTEAFF.

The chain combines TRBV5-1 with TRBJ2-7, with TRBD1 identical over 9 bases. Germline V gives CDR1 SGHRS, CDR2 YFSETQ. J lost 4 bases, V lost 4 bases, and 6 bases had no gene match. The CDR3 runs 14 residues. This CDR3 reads CASSTETGGYEQYF. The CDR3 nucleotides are TGCGCCAGCAGCACGGAGACAGGGGGTTACGAGCAGTACTTC.

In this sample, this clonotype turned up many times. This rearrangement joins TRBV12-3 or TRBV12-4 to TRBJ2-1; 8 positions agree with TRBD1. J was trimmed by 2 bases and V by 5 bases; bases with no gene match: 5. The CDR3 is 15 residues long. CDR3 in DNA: TGTGCCAGCAGTATGGACAGGGCAACCTACAATGAGCAGTTCTTC. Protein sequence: CASSMDRATYNEQFF.

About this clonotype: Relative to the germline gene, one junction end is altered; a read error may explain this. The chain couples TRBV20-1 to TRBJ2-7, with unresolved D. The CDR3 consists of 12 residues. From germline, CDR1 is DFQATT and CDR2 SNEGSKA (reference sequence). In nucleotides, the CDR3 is TGCAGTCCTAGGACGCTAAACTACGAGCAGTACTTC. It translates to CSPRTLNYEQYF.

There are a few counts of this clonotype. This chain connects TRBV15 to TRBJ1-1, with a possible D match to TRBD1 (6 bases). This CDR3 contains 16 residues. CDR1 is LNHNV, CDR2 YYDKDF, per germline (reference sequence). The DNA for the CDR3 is TGTGCAGCCAGCAGAAGGGGGACGGAAGGGAACACTGAAGCTTTCTTT. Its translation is CAASRRGTEGNTEAFF.

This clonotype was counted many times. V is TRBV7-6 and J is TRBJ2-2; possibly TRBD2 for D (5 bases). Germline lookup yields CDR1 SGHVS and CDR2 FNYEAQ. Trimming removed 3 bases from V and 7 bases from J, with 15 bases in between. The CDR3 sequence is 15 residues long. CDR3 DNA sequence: TGTGCCAGCAGCTTGAATGCAATACGGGGCGGGGAGCTGTTTTTT. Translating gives CASSLNAIRGGELFF.

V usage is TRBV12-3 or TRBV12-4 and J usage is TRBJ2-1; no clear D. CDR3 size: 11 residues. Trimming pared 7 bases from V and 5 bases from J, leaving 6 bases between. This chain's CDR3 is CASTLDNEQFF. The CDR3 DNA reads TGTGCCAGCACCCTAGACAATGAGCAGTTCTTC.

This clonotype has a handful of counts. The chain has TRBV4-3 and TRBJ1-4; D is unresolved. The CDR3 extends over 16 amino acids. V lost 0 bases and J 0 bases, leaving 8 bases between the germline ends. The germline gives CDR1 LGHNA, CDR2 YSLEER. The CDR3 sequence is CASSQDSPTTNEKLFF. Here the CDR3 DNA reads TGCGCCAGCAGCCAAGATTCGCCTACAACTAATGAAAAACTGTTTTTT.

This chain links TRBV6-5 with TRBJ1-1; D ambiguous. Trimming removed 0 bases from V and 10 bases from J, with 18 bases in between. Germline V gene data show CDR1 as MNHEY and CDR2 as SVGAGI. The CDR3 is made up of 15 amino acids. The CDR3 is CASSYSSFDLTGAFF. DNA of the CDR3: TGTGCCAGCAGTTACTCAAGTTTCGACTTGACGGGAGCTTTCTTT.

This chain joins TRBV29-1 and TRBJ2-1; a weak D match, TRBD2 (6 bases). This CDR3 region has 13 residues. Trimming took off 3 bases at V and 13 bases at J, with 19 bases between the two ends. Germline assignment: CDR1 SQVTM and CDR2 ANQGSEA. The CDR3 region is CSVEAGRYEEQFF. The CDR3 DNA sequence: TGCAGCGTTGAGGCGGGGCGTTACGAGGAACAGTTCTTC.

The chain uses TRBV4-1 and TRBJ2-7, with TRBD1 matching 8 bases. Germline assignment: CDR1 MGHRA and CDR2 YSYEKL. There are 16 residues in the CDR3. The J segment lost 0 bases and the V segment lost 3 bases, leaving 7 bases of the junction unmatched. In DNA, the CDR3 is TGCGCCAGCAGCCAGCCTGGACAGGGTCCCTCCTACGAGCAGTACTTC. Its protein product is CASSQPGQGPSYEQYF.

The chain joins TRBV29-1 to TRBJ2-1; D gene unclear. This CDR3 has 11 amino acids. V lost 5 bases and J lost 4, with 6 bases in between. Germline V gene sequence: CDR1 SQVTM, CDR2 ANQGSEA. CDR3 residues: CSVYNYNEQFF. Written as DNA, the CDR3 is TGCAGCGTTTACAATTACAATGAGCAGTTCTTC.

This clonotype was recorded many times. This chain's CDR3 is CASSQRAGAGNEQFF. The CDR3 nucleotides are TGCGCCAGCAGTCAACGGGCGGGGGCAGGCAATGAGCAGTTCTTC. The chain joins TRBV4-3 to TRBJ2-1; D might be TRBD2 (7 bases). The CDR3 is made up of 15 amino acids. V shed 6 bases and J shed 6 bases, with 18 bases lying between them. Germline V gene data show CDR1 as LGHNA and CDR2 as YSLEER.

As DNA, the CDR3 is TGCGCCAGCAGCCAGAGTTGGCAGGGCTTAAGCTCCTACGAGCAGTACTTC. Translating gives CASSQSWQGLSSYEQYF. This chain joins TRBV4-3 and TRBJ2-7; D is perhaps TRBD1 (5 bases). Trimming took off 3 bases at V and 0 bases at J, with 18 bases between the two ends. The CDR3 is made up of 17 amino acids. Germline V gives CDR1 LGHNA, CDR2 YSLEER.

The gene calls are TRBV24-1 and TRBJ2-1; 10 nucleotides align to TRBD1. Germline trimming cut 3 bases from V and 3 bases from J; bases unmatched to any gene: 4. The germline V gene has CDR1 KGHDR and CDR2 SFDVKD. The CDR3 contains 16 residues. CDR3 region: CATSDPDRGLYNEQFF. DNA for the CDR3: TGTGCCACCAGTGATCCCGACAGGGGGCTCTACAATGAGCAGTTCTTC.

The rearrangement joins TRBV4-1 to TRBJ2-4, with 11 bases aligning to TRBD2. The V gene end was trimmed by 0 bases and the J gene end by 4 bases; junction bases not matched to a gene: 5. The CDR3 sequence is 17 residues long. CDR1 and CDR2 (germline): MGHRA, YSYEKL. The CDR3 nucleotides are TGCGCCAGCAGCCAAGAATGGCTAGCGGGAGGAAAAAACATTCAGTACTTC. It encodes CASSQEWLAGGKNIQYF.